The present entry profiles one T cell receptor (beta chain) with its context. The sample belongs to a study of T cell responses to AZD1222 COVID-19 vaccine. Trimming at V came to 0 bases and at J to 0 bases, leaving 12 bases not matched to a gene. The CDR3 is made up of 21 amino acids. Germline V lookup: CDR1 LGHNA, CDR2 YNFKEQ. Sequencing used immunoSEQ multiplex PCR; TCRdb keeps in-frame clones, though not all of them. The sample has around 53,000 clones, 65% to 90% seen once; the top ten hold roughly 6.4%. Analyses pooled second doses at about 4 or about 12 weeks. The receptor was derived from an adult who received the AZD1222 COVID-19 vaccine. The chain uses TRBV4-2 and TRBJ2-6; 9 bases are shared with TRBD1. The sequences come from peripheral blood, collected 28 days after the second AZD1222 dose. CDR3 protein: CASSQDYYKDRGSSGANVLTF. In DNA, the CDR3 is TGTGCCAGCAGCCAAGATTATTACAAGGACAGGGGATCCTCTGGGGCCAACGTCCTGACTTTC.